This TCR beta chain was documented in a study of cytomegalovirus exposure and HLA in healthy donors. V was pared by 4 bases and J by 0 bases, with 13 bases between. The CDR3 runs to 16 residues. Per germline, CDR1 SGHTA and CDR2 FQGNSA. 60 Vbeta and 13 Jbeta primers were used in PCR. Sequencing was performed with immunoSEQ multiplex PCR; in TCRdb, only in-frame clones are kept and a portion is missing. This sample yields over 100,000 clones, of which approximately 81% are seen a single time; about 2% belongs to the top ten. The specimen was PBMCs. The chain has TRBV7-2 and TRBJ1-3; possible D gene TRBD1, 6 bases. This receptor was obtained from a woman in her twenties or thirties in good health and CMV-seronegative. The chain's CDR3 is CASSYHREVSGNTIYF. The CDR3 nucleotides read TGTGCCAGCAGCTACCACAGGGAAGTCTCTGGAAACACCATATATTTT.